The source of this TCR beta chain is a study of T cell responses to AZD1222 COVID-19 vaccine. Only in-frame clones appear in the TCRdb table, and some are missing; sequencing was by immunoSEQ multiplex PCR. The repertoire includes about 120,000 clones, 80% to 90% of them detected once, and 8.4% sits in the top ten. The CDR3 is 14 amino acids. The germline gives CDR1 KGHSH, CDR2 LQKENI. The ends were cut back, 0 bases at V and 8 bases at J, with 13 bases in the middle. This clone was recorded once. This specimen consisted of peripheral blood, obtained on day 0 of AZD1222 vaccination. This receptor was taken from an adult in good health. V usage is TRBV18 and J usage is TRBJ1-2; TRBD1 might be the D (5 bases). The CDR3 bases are TGTGCCAGCTCACCACCTGACGGTGAGGGGGGCTACACCTTC. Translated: CASSPPDGEGGYTF.